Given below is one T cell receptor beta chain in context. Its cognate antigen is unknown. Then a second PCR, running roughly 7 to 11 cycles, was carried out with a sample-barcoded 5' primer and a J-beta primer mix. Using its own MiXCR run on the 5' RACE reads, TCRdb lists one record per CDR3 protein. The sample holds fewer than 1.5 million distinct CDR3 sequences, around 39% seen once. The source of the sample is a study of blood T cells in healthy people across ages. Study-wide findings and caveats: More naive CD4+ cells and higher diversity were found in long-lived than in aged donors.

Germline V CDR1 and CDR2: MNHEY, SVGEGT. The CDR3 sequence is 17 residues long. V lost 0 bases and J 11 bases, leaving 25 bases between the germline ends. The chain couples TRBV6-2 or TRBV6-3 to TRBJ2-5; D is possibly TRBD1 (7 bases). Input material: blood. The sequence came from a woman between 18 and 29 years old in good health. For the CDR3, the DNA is TGTGCCAGCAGTTACTCGGCTAGCAGGGGGGTTTACAATGAGCAGTACTTC. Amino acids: CASSYSASRGVYNEQYF.